What follows are 24 T cell receptor beta chains derived from one specimen sequenced in a study of patients and donors after allogeneic stem cell transplantation. One entry per CDR3 protein results from TCRdb running MiXCR on the RT-PCR reads. The table shows roughly 140,000 distinct CDR3 sequences, with about a third occurring only once. Material: blood, either unsorted or a sorted T cell fraction (not recorded which). Every receptor here comes from a human donor who was either an allogeneic HSCT recipient or a stem cell or donor lymphocyte infusion donor (not recorded which). It is not recorded whose cells these are; they may come from a transplant donor.

This chain joins TRBV6-2 or TRBV6-3 and TRBJ2-1; D may be TRBD2 (5 bases). The germline CDR1 and CDR2 sequences are MNHEY and SVGEGT. V lost 2 bases, J lost 7 bases, and 9 bases lay in between. The CDR3 runs to 13 residues. The CDR3 here is CASSYPERNEQFF. The CDR3 DNA reads TGTGCCAGCAGTTACCCGGAGCGGAATGAGCAGTTCTTC.

This clonotype was seen a handful of times. The chain has TRBV5-5 and TRBJ1-2; weak D call: TRBD1 (6 bases). Germline V gene lookup returns CDR1 SGHKS and CDR2 YYEKEE (reference sequence). Trimming shortened V by 4 bases and J by 4 bases, and 14 bases separated the two germline ends. This CDR3 contains 14 residues. CDR3 sequence (DNA): TGTGCCAGCAGCCGACAGGAAAACCCCTATGGCTACACCTTC. Translation: CASSRQENPYGYTF.

CDR3 region: CASSATGIRYGYTF. CDR3 DNA sequence: TGTGCCAGCAGTGCGACAGGGATAAGATATGGCTACACCTTC. The chain employs TRBV27 and TRBJ1-2; 7 bases fit TRBD1. This CDR3 has 14 residues. The germline gives CDR1 MNHEY, CDR2 SMNVEV (reference sequence). V gave up 5 bases and J gave up 5 bases; unmatched junction bases: 8.

The chain couples TRBV7-9 to TRBJ2-1, with 7 bases matching TRBD2. This CDR3 has 16 amino acids. CDR1 is SEHNR and CDR2 is FQNEAQ in the germline V gene (reference sequence). The J segment lost 2 bases and the V segment lost 3 bases, leaving 7 bases of the junction unmatched. The CDR3 DNA is TGTGCCAGCAGCTTGGGGAGCGGGACCACCTACAATGAGCAGTTCTTC. This gives the protein CASSLGSGTTYNEQFF.

The chain recombines TRBV7-2 with TRBJ2-3; 8 bases line up with TRBD2. Germline lookup yields CDR1 SGHTA and CDR2 FQGNSA. Losses at the gene ends were 1 base for V and 4 bases for J; bases not matched to a gene: 7. CDR3 length equals 16 residues. The CDR3 is CASSLEARGAADTQYF. As DNA, the CDR3 is TGTGCCAGCAGCTTAGAGGCGCGGGGGGCCGCAGATACGCAGTATTTT.

J is TRBJ1-6 and V is TRBV2; D is ambiguous. Between the trimmed V and J ends, which lost 3 bases and 7 bases, there was a span of 16 bases. The germline V gene has CDR1 SNHLY and CDR2 FYNNEI. The CDR3 consists of 16 residues. The CDR3 DNA follows: TGTGCCAGCAGTGATTTGTACGGCTCCCCAAATTCACCCCTCCACTTT. It specifies CASSDLYGSPNSPLHF.

The chain links TRBV27 to TRBJ1-5; D possibly corresponds to TRBD1 (5 bases). This CDR3 has 13 residues. Germline loops: CDR1 MNHEY, CDR2 SMNVEV (reference sequence). V dropped 6 bases and J dropped 1 base, with 7 bases sitting between them. The CDR3 sequence: CASSWGSNQPQHF. The CDR3, as DNA: TGTGCCAGCAGCTGGGGGAGCAATCAGCCCCAGCATTTT.

This sequence joins TRBV13 and TRBJ2-2, with D maybe TRBD2 (5 bases). Germline values: CDR1 PRHDT, CDR2 FYEKMQ (reference sequence). This CDR3 has 17 residues. V was trimmed by 2 bases and J by 3 bases, leaving 16 bases between them. The CDR3 here is CASSLSAAPRDTGELFF. In nucleotides, the CDR3 is TGTGCCAGCAGCTTAAGCGCGGCCCCGAGGGACACCGGGGAGCTGTTTTTT.

This clonotype has a handful of counts. This sequence joins TRBV5-1 and TRBJ2-3; 10 bases fit TRBD1. CDR1 and CDR2 from the germline V gene are SGHRS and YFSETQ. This CDR3 contains 14 residues. V was clipped by 5 bases and J by 1 base; unmatched bases: 1. The CDR3 protein is CASRGTGGTDTQYF. In DNA form, the CDR3 reads TGCGCCAGCAGAGGGACAGGGGGCACAGATACGCAGTATTTT.

The V and J genes are TRBV20-1 and TRBJ2-3; D assignment may be TRBD1 or TRBD2 (5 bases each). This CDR3 is built from 12 residues. CDR1 is DFQATT and CDR2 is SNEGSKA in the germline V gene (reference sequence). Between the trimmed V and J ends, which lost 6 bases and 6 bases, there was a span of 13 bases. CDR3: CSASTGGDTQYF. The CDR3 DNA reads as TGCAGTGCGTCCACAGGAGGTGATACGCAGTATTTT.

As to this clonotype: As the CDR3 is not closed by the conserved phenylalanine or tryptophan, this likely results from a read error. This rearrangement joins TRBV20-1 to TRBJ1-5, with D possibly being TRBD1 (5 bases). Germline V gene sequence: CDR1 DFQATT, CDR2 SNEGSKA (reference sequence). The CDR3 covers 14 residues. V was trimmed by 0 bases and J by 6 bases, leaving 12 bases between them. The CDR3 loop is CSARDLGVGQPQHL. The CDR3 DNA follows: TGCAGTGCTAGAGATTTGGGGGTAGGTCAGCCCCAGCATTTA.

The V gene is TRBV27, the J gene TRBJ1-2, with TRBD1 matching over 9 bases. The CDR3 runs 14 residues. Germline V gene lookup returns CDR1 MNHEY and CDR2 SMNVEV (reference sequence). With 5 bases clipped from V and 4 bases from J, the junction kept 5 bases outside the gene matches. The CDR3 sequence is CASSLTQGAYGYTF. The CDR3 nucleotides are TGTGCCAGCAGTCTCACACAGGGGGCCTATGGCTACACCTTC.

The gene calls are TRBV5-6 and TRBJ2-7, with D uncertain. Trimming stripped 0 bases from V and 0 bases from J, with 10 bases between. Germline CDR1 reads SGHDT; CDR2 reads YYEEEE. CDR3 size: 15 residues. CDR3 DNA: TGTGCCAGCAGCTTGGGGGGAACGAGCTCCTACGAGCAGTACTTC. Translating it yields CASSLGGTSSYEQYF.

The rearrangement uses TRBV7-9 and TRBJ2-3; D not resolved. V lost 1 base and J 4 bases, leaving 6 bases between the germline ends. The CDR3 spans 13 residues. Germline values: CDR1 SEHNR, CDR2 FQNEAQ (reference sequence). The CDR3 reads CASSLESSDTQYF. In DNA form, the CDR3 reads TGTGCCAGCAGCTTAGAAAGCTCAGATACGCAGTATTTT. Complete variable domain (other parts from reference TRBV7-9 and TRBJ2-3): DTGVSQNPRHKITKRGQNVTFRCDPISEHNRLYWYRQTLGQGPEFLTYFQNEAQLEKSRLLSDRFSAERPKGSFSTLEIQRTEQGDSAMYLCASSLESSDTQYFGPGTRLTVL.

This clonotype was observed a handful of times. CDR3 residues: CASSSTGGSNYGYTF. DNA for the CDR3: TGTGCCAGCAGCTCTACAGGGGGTTCAAACTATGGCTACACCTTC. The rearrangement joins TRBV5-6 to TRBJ1-2; 8 bases match TRBD1. This CDR3 has 15 amino acids. The junction had 6 bases not matched to a gene; V was cut back by 3 bases and J by 2 bases. The germline gives CDR1 SGHDT, CDR2 YYEEEE.

This clonotype came up a few times. The J gene is TRBJ1-2, the V gene TRBV9; D unclear. Germline CDR1 reads SGDLS; CDR2 reads YYNGEE. The CDR3 is 12 amino acids. The ends were cut back, 7 bases at V and 2 bases at J, with 9 bases in the middle. The CDR3 loop is CASAGQNYGYTF. The CDR3 DNA sequence: TGTGCCAGCGCGGGCCAAAACTATGGCTACACCTTC.

This clonotype has a single count. V and J are TRBV3-1 and TRBJ2-1, with 7 positions matching TRBD2. The CDR3 is 15 amino acids. V trimming: 2 bases; J trimming: 8 bases; junction bases outside the gene matches: 9. Germline lookup yields CDR1 LGHDT and CDR2 YNNKEL (reference sequence). The CDR3 coding sequence is TGTGCCAGCAGCCAAAAGGGGAGCGGGGTATATGAGCAGTTCTTC. Translating gives CASSQKGSGVYEQFF.

In DNA form, the CDR3 reads TGTGCCAGCAGTTTTGGACTAGCCGCCTACGAGCAGTACGTC. Protein product: CASSFGLAAYEQYV. The rearrangement joins TRBV12-3 or TRBV12-4 to TRBJ2-7; 8 nucleotides align to TRBD2. This CDR3 comprises 14 residues. The V and J ends lost 3 bases and 2 bases, in that order; junction bases with no gene match: 3.

V gene TRBV7-6 combines with J gene TRBJ1-3; D is undetermined. Germline lookup yields CDR1 SGHVS and CDR2 FNYEAQ. This CDR3 is 15 amino acids long. Trimming took 1 base from V and 0 from J, leaving 7 bases between them. The CDR3: CASSLGDVSGNTIYF. CDR3 coding DNA: TGTGCCAGCAGCTTAGGTGACGTCTCTGGAAACACCATATATTTT.

For the CDR3, the DNA is TGCAGCGTGTCGGGACACAACACCGGGGAGCTGTTTTTT. Its translation: CSVSGHNTGELFF. The chain carries TRBV29-1 and TRBJ2-2; weak D call: TRBD1 (6 bases). The germline V and J ends were trimmed by 6 bases and 2 bases, with 10 bases remaining between them. The germline CDR1 and CDR2 sequences are SQVTM and ANQGSEA. This CDR3 comprises 13 residues.

This sequence joins TRBV6-1 and TRBJ1-2; D might be TRBD1 (6 bases). Trimming took off 3 bases at V and 0 bases at J, with 17 bases between the two ends. The CDR3 sequence is 17 residues long. CDR1 MNHNS and CDR2 SASEGT come from the germline V gene. The CDR3 sequence: CASSDVWGRKSNYGYTF. Written as DNA, the CDR3 is TGTGCCAGCAGTGATGTCTGGGGGCGAAAGTCTAACTATGGCTACACCTTC.

The rearrangement uses TRBV5-1 and TRBJ2-5; D not certain. The V end lost 7 bases, the J end lost 1 base, and 8 bases lay between the germline ends. The length of the CDR3 is 12 residues. CDR1 and CDR2 from the germline V gene are SGHRS and YFSETQ. CDR3 DNA sequence: TGCGCCAGCTACTCTTTCCAAGAGACCCAGTACTTC. It specifies CASYSFQETQYF.

The chain uses TRBV4-1 and TRBJ1-2; 8 bases agree with TRBD1. CDR3 length equals 19 residues. Germline-derived CDR1 and CDR2 are MGHRA and YSYEKL. Trimming removed 1 base from V and 0 bases from J; junction bases left unmatched: 13. CDR3 in DNA: TGCGCCAGCAGCCAAGGACAGGGGAAGGCTTTTCTCGCTAACTATGGCTACACCTTC. This translates into CASSQGQGKAFLANYGYTF.

This clonotype was seen only a few times. CDR3 DNA: TGTGCCTGGAGTGTGGGGAGCAATCAGCCCCAGCATTTT. It yields the protein CAWSVGSNQPQHF. The chain links TRBV30 to TRBJ1-5; D is undetermined. Trimming stripped 0 bases from V and 1 base from J, with 4 bases between. CDR3 length: 13 amino acids. The V gene's germline CDR1 is GTSNPN and CDR2 SVGIG (reference sequence). Full variable domain (remainder filled in from reference TRBV30 and TRBJ1-5): SQTIHQWPATLVQPVGSPLSLECTVEGTSNPNLYWYRQAAGRGLQLLFYSVGIGQISSEVPQNLSASRPQDRQFILSSKKLLLSDSGFYLCAWSVGSNQPQHFGDGTRLSIL.